This T cell receptor beta chain comes out of a study of CD8 T cells in ankylosing spondylitis. 5'-RACE, quantitative and with molecular barcodes, yielded the TCR beta libraries. TCRdb independently ran MiXCR on the 5' RACE reads; one entry per CDR3 protein. The table includes some 840,000 distinct CDR3 sequences, approximately 12% detected once. This clonotype was counted only a few times. The antigen remains undetermined. Broader study findings: Characteristic, it appeared, of ankylosing spondylitis blood was a TCR beta motif of eight highly homologous variants. Clones linked to disease were reported to show significant enrichment in matched ankylosing spondylitis synovial fluid.

The receptor's source is a male donor with ankylosing spondylitis. Material: blood, either unsorted or a sorted T cell fraction (not recorded which).

CDR3 sequence reads: CASSRQGLEGDTQYF. CDR3 DNA: TGCGCCAGCAGCCGGCAGGGGCTTGAGGGAGATACGCAGTATTTT. The chain combines TRBV4-3 with TRBJ2-3; tentative D call: TRBD1 (6 bases). The V gene's germline CDR1 is LGHNA and CDR2 YSLEER. The CDR3 length is 15 residues. Trimming left V 4 bases short and J 5 bases short, with 16 bases between.